The entry below describes one T cell receptor beta chain. Antigen: not known. The PBMCs had their origin in approximately 10 ml of fresh peripheral blood. The source of the sample is a study of Graves' ophthalmopathy and Graves' hyperthyroidism. The sequenced template was RNA, covering the TCR beta CDR3 region. RT-PCR in the first round used HTBI primers; a second-round multiplex PCR followed. TCRdb processed the multiplex PCR reads anew with MiXCR; each CDR3 protein has one entry. The sample has about 220,000 distinct CDR3 sequences; about a fifth are singletons. The CDR3 has 15 amino acids. The ends were cut back, 3 bases at V and 3 bases at J, with 12 bases in the middle. Germline V gene data show CDR1 as SNHLY and CDR2 as FYNNEI. Study-wide points: Its predictions of ophthalmopathy progression gave the model 60% to 71% sensitivity and 72.22% specificity.

The V gene is TRBV2, the J gene TRBJ1-5, with a weak D call TRBD1 (5 bases). Source material: peripheral blood. This clonotype was sampled from a woman between 45 and 60 years old with Graves' ophthalmopathy. The CDR3 loop is CASSELTANNQPQHF. The CDR3 DNA follows: TGTGCCAGCAGTGAGTTGACAGCGAACAATCAGCCCCAGCATTTT.